The 29 T cell receptor beta chains in this list originate from one sample, sequenced in a study of Graves' ophthalmopathy and Graves' hyperthyroidism (dated by TCRdb to 2016 to 2018). The sequencer was an Illumina HiSeq 2000. For repertoire sequencing, TCR beta CDR3 regions were amplified from RNA transcripts. HTBI primers and the Qiagen OneStep RT-PCR kit were used in a first-round RT-PCR, which was followed by a second-round multiplex PCR, size selection and purification. TCRdb reran the public reads through fastp at Q25 and MiXCR, keeping productive beta chains. Rows merge per CDR3 protein into single entries with the most common DNA and genes. Counted in this sample were 400,000 or so distinct CDR3 sequences; approximately 18% of them appeared once. Roughly 2.4% of the sample lies in the top ten. The sample was peripheral blood. These receptors all stem from an adult woman with stable Graves' hyperthyroidism.

This clonotype was counted only a few times. The chain is built from TRBV4-1 and TRBJ2-7, with TRBD1 matching over 8 bases. Germline trimming cut 1 base from V and 0 bases from J; bases unmatched to any gene: 11. Germline loops: CDR1 MGHRA, CDR2 YSYEKL. This CDR3 has 18 residues. The CDR3 DNA follows: TGCGCCAGCAGCCAAGTCGTAGGGGCAGGGGGCTTCTCCTACGAGCAGTACTTC. Amino acids: CASSQVVGAGGFSYEQYF.

This clonotype was found many times. This chain links TRBV6-1 with TRBJ1-2; 7 bases match TRBD1. V shed 6 bases and J 8 bases; nucleotides not matched to a gene: 18. CDR3 length equals 16 residues. Germline CDR1 is MNHNS and CDR2 is SASEGT. This CDR3 reads CASRKTGMTGNSGYTF. The CDR3 DNA is TGTGCCAGCAGAAAAACCGGGATGACAGGGAATTCCGGCTACACCTTC.

Ten or more counts support this clonotype. This chain links TRBV28 with TRBJ2-5; no firm D call. Germline CDR1 and CDR2: MDHEN and SYDVKM. The germline V and J ends were trimmed by 5 bases and 7 bases, with 8 bases remaining between them. This CDR3 is 11 amino acids long. CDR3 sequence reads: CASSNTVTQYF. DNA of the CDR3: TGTGCCAGCAGTAACACGGTGACCCAGTACTTC.

Ten or more counts support this clonotype. The CDR3 here is CASRQQGQETQYF. The CDR3 nucleotides are TGTGCCAGCAGGCAACAGGGGCAAGAGACCCAGTACTTC. V and J are TRBV6-1 and TRBJ2-5; 7 bases agree with TRBD1. Per germline, CDR1 MNHNS and CDR2 SASEGT. Trimming cost V 6 bases and J 2 bases; bases outside gene matches: 3. The CDR3 extends over 13 amino acids.

In the case of this clonotype: This may come from a read error, since a much larger clone is one base off. This is likely a read error, given that the CDR3 carries no conserved phenylalanine or tryptophan at its end. The V gene is TRBV11-2, the J gene TRBJ1-2; D ambiguous. CDR1 and CDR2 (germline): SGHAT, FQNNGV. The CDR3 sequence is 13 residues long. V was cut by 4 bases and J by 3 bases, with 9 bases left in between. The CDR3 region has the DNA TGTGCCAGCAGCTCCCCGTTTGACTATGGCTACACCTCC. Its protein product is CASSSPFDYGYTS.

Notes on this clonotype: A read error is possible here, since a much larger clone lies one base away. The rearrangement uses TRBV4-3 and TRBJ2-5, with D uncertain. The V and J ends lost 1 base and 5 bases respectively, with 8 bases between them. The length of the CDR3 is 13 residues. Germline lookup yields CDR1 LGHNA and CDR2 YSLEER. CDR3 coding DNA: TGCGCCAGCAGCCAAGGAAGGGCGGAGACCCAGTACTTC. As protein: CASSQGRAETQYF.

Worth noting for this clonotype: A read error may be the cause here, since a much bigger clone is one base away. The chain couples TRBV4-3 to TRBJ1-1; no clear D. Germline CDR1 LGHNA, CDR2 YSLEER. V dropped 1 base and J dropped 3 bases, with 15 bases sitting between them. The CDR3 runs 16 residues. The CDR3 protein is CASSQGYVGSYTEAFF. The CDR3 DNA reads as TGCGCCAGCAGCCAAGGGTATGTGGGCTCGTACACTGAAGCTTTCTTT.

This clonotype has at least ten counts. The chain is built from TRBV19 and TRBJ1-5; 7 nucleotides agree with TRBD1. The length of the CDR3 is 13 residues. The germline gives CDR1 LNHDA, CDR2 SQIVND (reference sequence). V shed 5 bases and J 5 bases; nucleotides not matched to a gene: 3. The chain's CDR3 is CASSETGDQPQHF. In DNA, the CDR3 is TGTGCCAGTAGTGAAACAGGGGATCAGCCCCAGCATTTT. Drawing the rest from reference TRBV19 and TRBJ1-5, the complete variable domain is DGGITQSPKYLFRKEGQNVTLSCEQNLNHDAMYWYRQDPGQGLRLIYYSQIVNDFQKGDIAEGYSVSREKKESFPLTVTSAQKNPTAFYLCASSETGDQPQHFGDGTRLSIL.

This clonotype appeared many times. Germline is not matched at one junction end, which may reflect a read error. The gene calls are TRBV6-1 and TRBJ1-2; D unclear. CDR1 is MNHNS, CDR2 SASEGT, per germline. The length of the CDR3 is 14 residues. The CDR3 nucleotides are TGTACCAGCAGTGAAAAGGCGGTTCGTCCAAGCTACACCTTC. It translates to CTSSEKAVRPSYTF.

This clonotype was picked up many times. The CDR3, as DNA: TGCAGTGCTAGTATGAGGGGTCGGTGGAACACTGAAGCTTTCTTT. This sequence encodes CSASMRGRWNTEAFF. V and J are TRBV20-1 and TRBJ1-1, with D perhaps TRBD1 (5 bases). Trimming pared 3 bases from V and 1 base from J, leaving 15 bases between. CDR1 and CDR2 from the germline V gene are DFQATT and SNEGSKA (reference sequence). There are 15 residues in the CDR3.

The table lists this clonotype with many counts. The V call is TRBV11-2, the J call TRBJ1-2, with D maybe TRBD1 (5 bases). This CDR3 has 13 residues. Trimming cost V 3 bases and J 7 bases, with 12 bases left between them. Germline V CDR1 and CDR2: SGHAT, FQNNGV. The CDR3 is CASSFKEGTGYTF. CDR3 nucleotide sequence: TGTGCCAGCAGCTTTAAAGAGGGGACTGGCTACACCTTC.

This clonotype was seen many times. The chain combines TRBV28 with TRBJ1-1, with D perhaps TRBD1 (5 bases). With 3 bases removed from V and 0 bases from J, the gap between germline ends came to 14 bases. Germline V gives CDR1 MDHEN, CDR2 SYDVKM. The length of the CDR3 is 16 residues. CDR3 sequence (DNA): TGTGCCAGCAGTTTTGGGTTCGGGGGGATGAACACTGAAGCTTTCTTT. Translating gives CASSFGFGGMNTEAFF.

This clonotype was counted many times. The gene calls are TRBV30 and TRBJ1-1; TRBD1 matches at 7 bases. The CDR3 is made up of 15 amino acids. CDR1 is GTSNPN, CDR2 SVGIG, per germline (reference sequence). V dropped 8 bases and J dropped 2; count of bases not matched to a gene: 14. CDR3 sequence reads: CARKIWDRENTEAFF. As DNA, the CDR3 is TGTGCCCGGAAGATTTGGGACAGAGAAAACACTGAAGCTTTCTTT. The full variable domain, completed using reference TRBV30 and TRBJ1-1, is SQTIHQWPATLVQPVGSPLSLECTVEGTSNPNLYWYRQAAGRGLQLLFYSVGIGQISSEVPQNLSASRPQDRQFILSSKKLLLSDSGFYLCARKIWDRENTEAFFGQGTRLTVV.

This clonotype was observed a handful of times. The chain couples TRBV18 to TRBJ2-7; 9 bases agree with TRBD2. Germline CDR1 reads KGHSH; CDR2 reads LQKENI. The V and J ends lost 3 bases and 4 bases, in that order; junction bases with no gene match: 7. CDR3 length equals 15 residues. CDR3 sequence reads: CASSPTSGRVYEQYF. CDR3 sequence (DNA): TGTGCCAGCTCACCGACTAGCGGTAGGGTTTACGAGCAGTACTTC.

At least ten counts were recorded for this clonotype. CDR3 DNA: TGTGCCAGCAGCCTTGGGACCACTCCCGGGGAGCTGTTTTTT. It yields the protein CASSLGTTPGELFF. The V call is TRBV7-3, the J call TRBJ2-2; D possibly matches TRBD1 or TRBD2 (5 bases each). Germline lookup yields CDR1 SGHTA and CDR2 FQGTGA. V lost 5 bases to trimming and J lost 6 bases, with 13 bases between them. CDR3 length equals 14 residues.

This clonotype was observed at least ten times. The rearrangement uses TRBV29-1 and TRBJ2-7, with TRBD2 as a possible D gene (6 bases). The CDR3 is 11 amino acids. The V gene lost 4 bases and the J gene lost 4 bases, with 8 bases spanning the gap. Germline CDR1 is SQVTM and CDR2 is ANQGSEA. The CDR3: CSVGAGYEQYF. CDR3 in DNA: TGCAGCGTTGGGGCGGGGTACGAGCAGTACTTC.

The sample holds many counts of this clonotype. This chain links TRBV7-2 with TRBJ2-5; D not resolved. The CDR3 is 13 residues long. The V gene lost 7 bases and the J gene lost 4 bases, with 13 bases spanning the gap. Germline V gene data show CDR1 as SGHTA and CDR2 as FQGNSA. The CDR3 spells CASTFNLAETQYF. The CDR3 bases are TGTGCCAGCACTTTTAATTTGGCAGAGACCCAGTACTTC.

This clonotype was detected many times. The chain is built from TRBV28 and TRBJ2-6; D is possibly TRBD1 (5 bases). Germline lookup yields CDR1 MDHEN and CDR2 SYDVKM. Trimming stripped 7 bases from V and 0 bases from J, with 10 bases between. The CDR3 covers 15 residues. CDR3 sequence reads: CASTLQDSGANVLTF. CDR3 in DNA: TGTGCCAGCACACTACAGGACTCTGGGGCCAACGTCCTGACTTTC. Supplemented by reference TRBV28 and TRBJ2-6, the full variable domain reads DVKVTQSSRYLVKRTGEKVFLECVQDMDHENMFWYRQDPGLGLRLIYFSYDVKMKEKGDIPEGYSVSREKKERFSLILESASTNQTSMYLCASTLQDSGANVLTFGAGSRLTVL.

This clonotype showed up many times. V is TRBV2 and J is TRBJ1-3; maybe TRBD1 (5 bases). The V end was cut by 7 bases, the J end by 6 bases, with 13 bases between. Germline V gives CDR1 SNHLY, CDR2 FYNNEI. CDR3 length: 13 amino acids. CDR3 sequence (DNA): TGTGCCAGCACCAGGGTAATCAAAAACACCATATATTTT. Amino acids: CASTRVIKNTIYF.

In this sample, this clonotype turned up many times. The chain couples TRBV20-1 to TRBJ2-2, with TRBD2 matching 11 bases. Looked up from germline, CDR1 is DFQATT and CDR2 is SNEGSKA (reference sequence). The CDR3 covers 16 residues. The junction had 13 bases not matched to a gene; V was cut back by 6 bases and J by 7 bases. CDR3 loop: CSATRLAGRSIGELFF. CDR3 in DNA: TGCAGTGCCACCCGACTAGCGGGGAGAAGTATCGGGGAGCTGTTTTTT.

In this sample, this clonotype turned up many times. This chain links TRBV6-5 with TRBJ2-7; D possibly corresponds to TRBD2 (5 bases). V shed 0 bases and J shed 2 bases, with 14 bases lying between them. CDR1 MNHEY and CDR2 SVGAGI come from the germline V gene. There are 16 residues in the CDR3. The CDR3 bases are TGTGCCAGCAGTTACTCGACTTCGGGGAGTCCCTACGAGCAGTACTTC. Protein: CASSYSTSGSPYEQYF.

Ten or more counts support this clonotype. The chain links TRBV7-3 to TRBJ2-7; 11 nucleotides match TRBD2. The CDR3 extends over 14 amino acids. The ends lost 5 bases at V and 7 bases at J; junction bases unmatched: 7. Germline lookup yields CDR1 SGHTA and CDR2 FQGTGA. Here the CDR3 reads CASSKLAGDSEQYF. The DNA of the CDR3 is TGTGCCAGCAGCAAACTAGCGGGAGATAGTGAGCAGTACTTC.

This clonotype was seen ten or more times. The rearrangement links TRBV30 to TRBJ1-1; D gene uncertain. This CDR3 spans 13 amino acids. Germline-derived CDR1 and CDR2 are GTSNPN and SVGIG (reference sequence). Trimming took 2 bases from V and 1 from J, leaving 8 bases between them. The CDR3 DNA reads as TGTGCCTGGAGTTTGGAGGGGAACACTGAAGCTTTCTTT. The encoded protein is CAWSLEGNTEAFF.

This clonotype showed up many times. CDR3 protein: CASSFGTYGYTF. CDR3 nucleotide sequence: TGTGCCAGCAGTTTTGGCACCTATGGCTACACCTTC. This rearrangement joins TRBV12-3 or TRBV12-4 to TRBJ1-2; the D is unclear. Trimming stripped 3 bases from V and 4 bases from J, with 6 bases between. The length of the CDR3 is 12 residues.

This clonotype occurred many times. The rearrangement joins TRBV27 to TRBJ2-7, with 8 bases matching TRBD2. CDR1 is MNHEY, CDR2 SMNVEV, per germline (reference sequence). This CDR3 is built from 15 residues. V was pared by 5 bases and J by 6 bases, with 12 bases of the junction left unmatched. The CDR3 DNA reads as TGTGCCAGCAGTGATCGAAGCGGGAGTAATACCGAGCAGTACTTC. As protein: CASSDRSGSNTEQYF.

This clonotype was seen repeatedly, ten times or more. The junction departs from the called germline gene at one end, perhaps through a read error. This chain uses TRBV20-1 with TRBJ1-2; no reliable D call. The CDR3 spans 13 residues. Germline CDR1 is DFQATT and CDR2 is SNEGSKA (reference sequence). CDR3 in amino acids: CSVLEDSDYGHTF. CDR3 in DNA: TGCAGTGTACTCGAGGATTCTGACTATGGCCACACCTTC.

This clonotype was observed many times. The chain is built from TRBV27 and TRBJ2-7; 10 bases map to TRBD1. The trim removed 5 bases at V and 4 bases at J, leaving 8 bases unmatched. Germline V gene sequence: CDR1 MNHEY, CDR2 SMNVEV (reference sequence). The CDR3 is 15 residues long. The CDR3 loop reads CASSSYMGQGYEQYF. CDR3 nucleotide sequence: TGTGCCAGCAGTAGCTACATGGGACAGGGGTACGAGCAGTACTTC.

This clonotype was seen once. This rearrangement joins TRBV19 to TRBJ1-1, with 11 bases aligning to TRBD1. Unmatched junction bases numbered 8, after V lost 4 bases and J lost 4 bases. CDR1 and CDR2 (germline): LNHDA, SQIVND (reference sequence). The CDR3 has 16 residues. CDR3 sequence reads: CASSRWTGGAVTEAFF. The CDR3 DNA sequence: TGTGCCAGTAGTAGATGGACAGGGGGCGCCGTCACTGAAGCTTTCTTT.

The chain employs TRBV15 and TRBJ2-5, with TRBD1 matching over 9 bases. The CDR3 loop spans 14 amino acids. V lost 1 base and J lost 9; bases outside the gene matches: 6. Germline lookup yields CDR1 LNHNV and CDR2 YYDKDF (reference sequence). The DNA for the CDR3 is TGTGCCACCAGCAGAGCCGGGACAGGGAGGGCCCAGTACTTC. Its translation is CATSRAGTGRAQYF.